This T cell receptor (beta chain) was observed in a study of blood T cells in healthy people across ages. Using a J-beta primer mix together with a sample-barcoded 5' primer, a second PCR was run for 7 to 11 cycles. TCRdb re-called the 5' RACE reads with MiXCR, one entry per CDR3 protein. The sample includes around 1.5 million distinct CDR3 sequences, about 31% seen only once; the top ten take over 9%. CDR1 and CDR2 (germline): MNHEY, SVGEGT. The CDR3 spans 15 residues. V trimming: 7 bases; J trimming: 1 base; junction bases outside the gene matches: 6. The sequenced sample was blood. The TCR originated in a woman aged 25-40 years in good health. This sequence joins TRBV6-2 or TRBV6-3 and TRBJ2-7, with 11 bases fitting TRBD1. CDR3: CASNRDRGISYEQYF. The DNA for the CDR3 is TGTGCCAGCAACCGGGACAGGGGGATATCCTACGAGCAGTACTTC.